This T cell receptor (beta chain) was profiled in a study of Tregs in tolerant kidney transplant recipients. Details on this clone: Its antigen is not known.

Whole-study findings and limits: Tregs expanded with activated donor B cells seemed most donor-specific. Some patients' samples used different primers over time, so nucleotide sequences weren't comparable. No direct test of biological reproducibility was done here.

The nonmyeloablative bone marrow transplants came from related graft donors, with transient mixed chimerism. Thawed PBMCs were FACS-sorted into unstimulated CD4+CD25+CD127- regulatory T cells, CD4+CD25- non-regulatory cells, CD4 and CD8 cells. Measured with immunoSEQ multiplex PCR; TCRdb has only the in-frame clones, and not every one. The sample includes about 52,000 clones, about 90% seen only once; the top ten take 13% to 15%. The CDR3 length is 10 residues. V was shortened by 1 base and J by 7 bases, with 4 bases between the two germline ends. Germline V CDR1 and CDR2: SQVTM, ANQGSEA. The source was CD8+ T cells from blood (PBMCs), collected 24 months after the transplant. V is TRBV29-1 and J is TRBJ1-2; D uncertain. This TCR derives from a human patient who received a combined kidney and bone marrow transplant. The T cells may come from the graft donor. This chain's CDR3 is CSVEAGGYTF. Written as DNA, the CDR3 is TGCAGCGTTGAAGCGGGTGGCTACACCTTC. Full variable domain (outside the CDR3, taken from reference TRBV29-1 and TRBJ1-2): SAVISQKPSRDICQRGTSLTIQCQVDSQVTMMFWYRQQPGQSLTLIATANQGSEATYESGFVIDKFPISRPNLTFSTLTVSNMSPEDSSIYLCSVEAGGYTFGSGTRLTVV.